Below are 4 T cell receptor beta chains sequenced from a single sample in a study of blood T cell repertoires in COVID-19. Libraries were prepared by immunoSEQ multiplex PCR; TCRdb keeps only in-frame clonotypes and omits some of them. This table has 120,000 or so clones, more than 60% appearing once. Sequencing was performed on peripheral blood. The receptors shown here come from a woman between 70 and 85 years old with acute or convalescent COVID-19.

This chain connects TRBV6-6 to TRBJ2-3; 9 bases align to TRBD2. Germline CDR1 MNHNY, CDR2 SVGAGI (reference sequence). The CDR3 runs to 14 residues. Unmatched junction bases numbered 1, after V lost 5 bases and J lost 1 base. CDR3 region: CASSQREGTDTQYF. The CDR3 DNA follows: TGTGCCAGCAGTCAGCGGGAGGGCACAGATACGCAGTATTTT.

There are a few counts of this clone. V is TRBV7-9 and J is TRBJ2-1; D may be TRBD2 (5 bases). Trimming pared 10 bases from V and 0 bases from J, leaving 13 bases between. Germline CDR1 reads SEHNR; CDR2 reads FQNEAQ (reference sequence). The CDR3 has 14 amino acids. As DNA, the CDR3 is TGTGCCACCCCTCGGGATGGCTCCTACAATGAGCAGTTCTTC. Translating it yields CATPRDGSYNEQFF.

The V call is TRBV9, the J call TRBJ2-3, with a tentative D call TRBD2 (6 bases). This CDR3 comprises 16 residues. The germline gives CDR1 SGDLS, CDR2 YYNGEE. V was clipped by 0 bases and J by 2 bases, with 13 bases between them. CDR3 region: CASSVEFAGLTDTQYF. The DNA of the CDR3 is TGTGCCAGCAGCGTAGAGTTTGCGGGGCTCACAGATACGCAGTATTTT.

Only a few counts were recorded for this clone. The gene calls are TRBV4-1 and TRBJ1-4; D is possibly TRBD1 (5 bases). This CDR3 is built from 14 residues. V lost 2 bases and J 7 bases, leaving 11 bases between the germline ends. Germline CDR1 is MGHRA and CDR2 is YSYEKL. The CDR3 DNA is TGCGCCAGCAGCCAACAGGGTATAGGTGAAAAACTGTTTTTT. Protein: CASSQQGIGEKLFF.